Following are 26 T cell receptor beta chains from one sample sequenced in a study of T cells after yellow fever vaccination. One entry per CDR3 protein, called by TCRdb with MiXCR from the 5' RACE reads. There are 100,000 to 150,000 distinct CDR3 sequences in the sample; about 7.4% occur only once, and roughly 2.6% lies in the top ten. The source was CD4+ T cells sorted from PBMCs, collected 9 to 10 days after the first yellow fever vaccination. The origin of the receptors is a man between 18 and 29 years old who received the YFV17D yellow fever vaccine.

Ten or more counts support this clonotype. The chain recombines TRBV3-1 with TRBJ2-1; TRBD1 agrees at 7 bases. This CDR3 is built from 15 residues. V shed 3 bases and J 10 bases; nucleotides not matched to a gene: 12. Looked up from germline, CDR1 is LGHDT and CDR2 is YNNKEL (reference sequence). The CDR3 DNA reads as TGTGCCAGCAGCCAGGTAAAGGGGCAGGGGGACGAGCAGTTCTTC. Its translation is CASSQVKGQGDEQFF.

The sample holds many counts of this clonotype. The J gene is TRBJ2-6, the V gene TRBV7-9, with 7 bases that match TRBD1. V lost 11 bases and J lost 0; bases outside the gene matches: 7. The germline V gene encodes CDR1 SEHNR and CDR2 FQNEAQ (reference sequence). The CDR3 extends over 15 amino acids. CDR3 region: CAGRGGASGANVLTF. CDR3 coding DNA: TGTGCCGGGAGAGGGGGCGCCTCTGGGGCCAACGTCCTGACTTTC. Full variable domain (missing parts from reference TRBV7-9 and TRBJ2-6): DTGVSQNPRHKITKRGQNVTFRCDPISEHNRLYWYRQTLGQGPEFLTYFQNEAQLEKSRLLSDRFSAERPKGSFSTLEIQRTEQGDSAMYLCAGRGGASGANVLTFGAGSRLTVL.

This clonotype was picked up many times. This chain joins TRBV6-2 or TRBV6-3 and TRBJ1-5, with D hard to call. Germline V gene sequence: CDR1 MNHEY, CDR2 SVGEGT. The CDR3 length is 17 residues. The germline V and J ends were trimmed by 2 bases and 0 bases, with 14 bases remaining between them. CDR3 residues: CASSYTVRFYSNQPQHF. The CDR3 DNA follows: TGTGCCAGCAGTTACACCGTACGATTCTATAGCAATCAGCCCCAGCATTTT.

The V and J genes are TRBV23-1 and TRBJ2-7; TRBD2 is a possible D gene (5 bases). TRBV23-1 counts as an open reading frame of uncertain function. V lost 3 bases and J lost 0, with 12 bases in between. The CDR3 sequence is 15 residues long. The CDR3 DNA is TGCGCCAGCAGTCAGATCGGCGGGCACTCCTACGAGCAGTACTTC. Translated, it gives CASSQIGGHSYEQYF.

This clonotype was detected many times. This chain joins TRBV4-3 and TRBJ2-1; 10 positions match TRBD2. Looked up from germline, CDR1 is LGHNA and CDR2 is YSLEER. There are 15 residues in the CDR3. The junction had 9 bases not matched to a gene; V was cut back by 4 bases and J by 9 bases. The CDR3 reads CASSPSGGKLGEQFF. The CDR3 nucleotides are TGCGCCAGCAGCCCTAGCGGGGGCAAACTTGGTGAGCAGTTCTTC.

This clonotype came up a few times. V gene TRBV6-1 combines with J gene TRBJ2-5; possible D gene TRBD1, 6 bases. This CDR3 has 14 residues. Germline V gives CDR1 MNHNS, CDR2 SASEGT. V lost 6 bases and J 9 bases, leaving 20 bases between the germline ends. CDR3: CASSPTGGNRAQYF. CDR3 coding DNA: TGTGCCAGCAGCCCGACAGGCGGCAATAGAGCCCAGTACTTC.

Ten or more counts support this clonotype. The rearrangement joins TRBV5-1 to TRBJ2-1, with D unresolved. Germline V lookup: CDR1 SGHRS, CDR2 YFSETQ. The CDR3 consists of 16 residues. The V and J ends lost 3 bases and 0 bases respectively, with 13 bases between them. CDR3: CASSSTPLASYNEQFF. In DNA form, the CDR3 reads TGCGCCAGCAGCTCTACCCCACTCGCCTCCTACAATGAGCAGTTCTTC.

This clonotype was counted at least ten times. This rearrangement joins TRBV7-3 to TRBJ2-2, with TRBD1 matching 8 bases. Germline V lookup: CDR1 SGHTA, CDR2 FQGTGA. This CDR3 has 15 amino acids. V trimming: 1 base; J trimming: 6 bases; junction bases outside the gene matches: 4. The CDR3 loop is CASSLIPDRAGELFF. The DNA for the CDR3 is TGTGCCAGCAGCTTAATTCCGGACAGGGCCGGGGAGCTGTTTTTT.

The V and J genes are TRBV3-1 and TRBJ2-2; 9 bases agree with TRBD2. The CDR3 covers 14 residues. Losses at the gene ends were 4 bases for V and 7 bases for J; bases not matched to a gene: 4. Germline lookup yields CDR1 LGHDT and CDR2 YNNKEL (reference sequence). DNA of the CDR3: TGTGCCAGCAGCCGCGGGGGGGCCTACGGGGAGCTGTTTTTT. Protein product: CASSRGGAYGELFF.

This clonotype was seen a few times. This chain uses TRBV7-6 with TRBJ2-6; 8 positions match TRBD2. This CDR3 is 16 amino acids long. V gave up 5 bases and J gave up 2 bases; unmatched junction bases: 5. Germline V gene data show CDR1 as SGHVS and CDR2 as FNYEAQ. CDR3 in DNA: TGTGCCAGCAGCCCCCGGGGGGGGGCTGGGGCCAACGTCCTGACTTTC. Its translation is CASSPRGGAGANVLTF. Looking up the rest from reference TRBV7-6 and TRBJ2-6 gives the full variable domain: GAGVSQSPRYKVTKRGQDVALRCDPISGHVSLYWYRQALGQGPEFLTYFNYEAQQDKSGLPNDRFSAERPEGSISTLTIQRTEQRDSAMYRCASSPRGGAGANVLTFGAGSRLTVL.

This clonotype was seen many times. V usage is TRBV3-1 and J usage is TRBJ2-1, with D uncertain. The germline CDR1 and CDR2 sequences are LGHDT and YNNKEL (reference sequence). The CDR3 contains 16 residues. V lost 1 base to trimming and J lost 0 bases, with 10 bases between them. As DNA, the CDR3 is TGTGCCAGCAGCCAAGGCCTAGGCTTCTCCTACAATGAGCAGTTCTTC. Its protein product is CASSQGLGFSYNEQFF.

Only a few counts were recorded for this clonotype. V usage is TRBV6-2 or TRBV6-3 and J usage is TRBJ2-1; D remains unclear. Deletions cut 6 bases from V and 4 bases from J, with 7 bases between. The CDR3 runs 12 residues. Germline V CDR1 and CDR2: MNHEY, SVGEGT. The CDR3 protein is CASRHNYNEQFF. DNA for the CDR3: TGTGCCAGCAGACACAATTACAATGAGCAGTTCTTC.

Many counts were recorded for this clonotype. CDR3 in DNA: TGCAGTGCCTCCGGGAGCTACGAGCAGTACTTC. Protein product: CSASGSYEQYF. The chain recombines TRBV20-1 with TRBJ2-7; tentatively, D is TRBD2 (6 bases). V gave up 6 bases and J gave up 3 bases, with 9 bases separating them. CDR3 length equals 11 residues. CDR1 DFQATT and CDR2 SNEGSKA come from the germline V gene (reference sequence).

This clonotype was counted at least ten times. The J gene is TRBJ2-1, the V gene TRBV10-2; no firm D call. The CDR3 length is 15 residues. The ends were cut back, 4 bases at V and 8 bases at J, with 18 bases in the middle. Germline CDR1 reads WSHSY; CDR2 reads SAAADI. CDR3 sequence: CASSGTSGRVDEQFF. For the CDR3, the DNA is TGCGCCAGCAGTGGAACCTCTGGGCGAGTCGATGAGCAGTTCTTC.

This clonotype was found many times. The rearrangement joins TRBV29-1 to TRBJ2-3; tentatively, D is TRBD2 (7 bases). Trimming pared 6 bases from V and 2 bases from J, leaving 18 bases between. The CDR3 sequence is 15 residues long. Germline-derived CDR1 and CDR2 are SQVTM and ANQGSEA. CDR3 sequence reads: CSVRERGGNTDTQYF. The CDR3 DNA reads as TGCAGCGTGCGGGAAAGGGGGGGGAACACAGATACGCAGTATTTT.

In DNA form, the CDR3 reads TGTGCCAGCAGCTCCGGGGGCCGCACAGATACGCAGTATTTT. Its translation: CASSSGGRTDTQYF. The gene calls are TRBV5-4 and TRBJ2-3, with D perhaps assigned TRBD1 or TRBD2 (6 bases each). Looked up from germline, CDR1 is SGHNT and CDR2 is YYREEE (reference sequence). This CDR3 has 14 residues. The V gene lost 3 bases and the J gene lost 1 base, with 9 bases spanning the gap.

This clonotype was detected many times. V is TRBV18 and J is TRBJ2-1; D unclear. CDR1 is KGHSH, CDR2 LQKENI, per germline. Trimming shortened V by 3 bases and J by 6 bases, and 12 bases separated the two germline ends. The CDR3 runs 14 residues. The CDR3 nucleotides are TGTGCCAGCTCACCGCCCTCCAGTAGCAATGAGCAGTTCTTC. Amino acids: CASSPPSSSNEQFF.

This clonotype has at least ten counts. This chain joins TRBV10-3 and TRBJ2-5; no firm D call. Germline assignment: CDR1 ENHRY and CDR2 SYGVKD. The CDR3 contains 13 residues. V dropped 2 bases and J dropped 0 bases, with 4 bases sitting between them. CDR3 amino acids: CAISEGYQETQYF. CDR3 nucleotides: TGTGCCATCAGTGAGGGGTACCAAGAGACCCAGTACTTC.

In regard to this clonotype: Possible read error: a much larger clone is one base away. The chain carries TRBV7-6 and TRBJ2-3, with D possibly being TRBD1 or TRBD2 (5 bases each). This CDR3 is 19 amino acids long. Germline loops: CDR1 SGHVS, CDR2 FNYEAQ. V was shortened by 4 bases and J by 1 base, with 24 bases between the two germline ends. This CDR3 is CASSSPSSPTAEGTDTQYF. The CDR3 DNA is TGTGCCAGCAGCTCTCCCTCGAGTCCGACAGCGGAGGGCACAGATACGCAGTATTTT. The variable domain in full, with the rest retrieved from reference TRBV7-6 and TRBJ2-3, is GAGVSQSPRYKVTKRGQDVALRCDPISGHVSLYWYRQALGQGPEFLTYFNYEAQQDKSGLPNDRFSAERPEGSISTLTIQRTEQRDSAMYRCASSSPSSPTAEGTDTQYFGPGTRLTVL.

This clonotype has a handful of counts. The V call is TRBV5-1, the J call TRBJ1-1, with D perhaps matching TRBD1 (5 bases). The V end was cut by 4 bases, the J end by 1 base, with 11 bases between. The CDR3 length is 14 residues. Germline loops: CDR1 SGHRS, CDR2 YFSETQ. The CDR3 sequence: CASSEQTGNTEAFF. The CDR3 coding sequence is TGCGCCAGCAGCGAGCAAACAGGGAACACTGAAGCTTTCTTT.

This clonotype has more than one count but fewer than ten. V usage is TRBV7-8 and J usage is TRBJ2-6; the D is unclear. V lost 6 bases and J 0 bases, leaving 6 bases between the germline ends. Germline V CDR1 and CDR2: SGHVS, FQNEAQ. CDR3 length equals 14 residues. CDR3 sequence (DNA): TGTGCCAGCAGGCCTAGCTCTGGGGCCAACGTCCTGACTTTC. It encodes CASRPSSGANVLTF.

At least ten counts were recorded for this clonotype. The chain carries TRBV20-1 and TRBJ1-6, with 7 bases fitting TRBD1. V was clipped by 2 bases and J by 10 bases; unmatched bases: 14. The CDR3 has 16 residues. Germline CDR1 and CDR2: DFQATT and SNEGSKA (reference sequence). CDR3 sequence reads: CSARKSPVTGLSPLHF. CDR3 nucleotide sequence: TGCAGTGCTAGAAAGAGCCCTGTGACAGGGCTCTCACCCCTCCACTTT.

This clonotype was counted many times. This chain joins TRBV6-1 and TRBJ2-1, with D possibly being TRBD1 or TRBD2 (5 bases each). This CDR3 has 16 amino acids. The germline CDR1 and CDR2 sequences are MNHNS and SASEGT. V was shortened by 6 bases and J by 7 bases, with 22 bases between the two germline ends. The CDR3 coding sequence is TGTGCCAGCAGCCGATTGGGGACCCTGTACTTTAATGAGCAGTTCTTC. Amino acid sequence: CASSRLGTLYFNEQFF.

This chain connects TRBV20-1 to TRBJ2-1, with D maybe TRBD2 (6 bases). From germline, CDR1 is DFQATT and CDR2 SNEGSKA (reference sequence). V gave up 4 bases and J gave up 0 bases, with 16 bases separating them. CDR3 size: 16 residues. The CDR3 loop reads CSAKGGSRGSYNEQFF. The DNA of the CDR3 is TGCAGTGCTAAAGGAGGGTCGCGCGGCTCCTACAATGAGCAGTTCTTC.

This clonotype has a count of ten or more. This chain joins TRBV5-1 and TRBJ2-7; maybe TRBD2 (6 bases). CDR1 is SGHRS and CDR2 is YFSETQ in the germline V gene. Trimming left V 0 bases short and J 6 bases short, with 10 bases between. CDR3 size: 13 residues. The CDR3 region has the DNA TGCGCCAGCAGCTTGGCGGGGGAACTCGAGCAGTACTTC. Translating gives CASSLAGELEQYF.

This clonotype has a count of ten or more. The chain recombines TRBV7-9 with TRBJ2-2; 7 positions match TRBD2. The trim removed 4 bases at V and 0 bases at J, leaving 2 bases unmatched. Germline V gives CDR1 SEHNR, CDR2 FQNEAQ (reference sequence). The CDR3 spans 15 residues. DNA for the CDR3: TGTGCCAGCAGCTGGGGGGGACCGAACACCGGGGAGCTGTTTTTT. Its protein product is CASSWGGPNTGELFF.